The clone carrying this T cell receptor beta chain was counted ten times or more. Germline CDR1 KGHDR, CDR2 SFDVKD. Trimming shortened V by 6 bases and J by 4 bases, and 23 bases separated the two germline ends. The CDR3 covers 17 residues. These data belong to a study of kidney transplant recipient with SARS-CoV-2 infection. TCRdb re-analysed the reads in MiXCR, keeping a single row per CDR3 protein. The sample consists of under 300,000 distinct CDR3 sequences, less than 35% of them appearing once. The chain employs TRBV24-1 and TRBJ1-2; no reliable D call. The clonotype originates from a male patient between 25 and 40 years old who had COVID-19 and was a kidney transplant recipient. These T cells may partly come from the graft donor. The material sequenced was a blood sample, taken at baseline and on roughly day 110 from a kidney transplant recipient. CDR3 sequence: CATSRMGSTRKTYGYTF. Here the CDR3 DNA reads TGTGCCACCAGTCGTATGGGTAGTACCAGAAAGACCTATGGCTACACCTTC.